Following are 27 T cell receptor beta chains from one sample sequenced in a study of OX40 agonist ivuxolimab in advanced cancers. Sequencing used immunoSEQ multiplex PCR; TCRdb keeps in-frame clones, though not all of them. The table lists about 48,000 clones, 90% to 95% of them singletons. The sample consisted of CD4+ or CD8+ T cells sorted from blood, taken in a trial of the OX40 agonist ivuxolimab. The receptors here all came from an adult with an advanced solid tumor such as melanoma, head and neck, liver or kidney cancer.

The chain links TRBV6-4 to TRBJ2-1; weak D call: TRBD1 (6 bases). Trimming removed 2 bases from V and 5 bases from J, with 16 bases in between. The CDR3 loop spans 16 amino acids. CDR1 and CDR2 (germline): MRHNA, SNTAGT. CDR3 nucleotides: TGTGCCAGCAGTGACCGGACAGTCGGCCCGAACAATGAGCAGTTCTTC. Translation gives CASSDRTVGPNNEQFF.

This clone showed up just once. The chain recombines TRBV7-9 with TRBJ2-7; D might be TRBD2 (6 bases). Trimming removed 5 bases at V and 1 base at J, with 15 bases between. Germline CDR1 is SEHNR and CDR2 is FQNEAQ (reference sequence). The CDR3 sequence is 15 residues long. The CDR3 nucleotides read TGTGCCAGCAGCCCATCGGGGGACCGATCCTACGAGCAGTACTTC. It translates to CASSPSGDRSYEQYF.

The CDR3 DNA reads TGTGCCAGCAGCGCGGAATTCGTTAGGGGACGCGAGACCCAGTACTTC. As protein: CASSAEFVRGRETQYF. The gene calls are TRBV7-2 and TRBJ2-5; D possibly matches TRBD1 or TRBD2 (5 bases each). CDR3 length: 16 amino acids. Germline CDR1 reads SGHTA; CDR2 reads FQGNSA. The V and J ends lost 5 bases and 5 bases respectively, with 21 bases between them.

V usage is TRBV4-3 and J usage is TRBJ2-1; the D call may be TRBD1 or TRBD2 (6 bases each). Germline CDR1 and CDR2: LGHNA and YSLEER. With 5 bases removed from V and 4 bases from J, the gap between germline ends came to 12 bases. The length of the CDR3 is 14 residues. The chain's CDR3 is CASSLGGPYNEQFF. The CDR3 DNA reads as TGCGCCAGCAGCTTAGGGGGGCCGTACAATGAGCAGTTCTTC.

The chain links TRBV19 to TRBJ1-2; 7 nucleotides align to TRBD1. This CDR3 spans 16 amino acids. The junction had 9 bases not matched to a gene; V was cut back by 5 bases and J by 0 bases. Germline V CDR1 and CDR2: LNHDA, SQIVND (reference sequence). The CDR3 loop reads CASSEGQLNANYGYTF. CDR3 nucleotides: TGTGCCAGTAGTGAGGGACAGTTGAACGCTAACTATGGCTACACCTTC.

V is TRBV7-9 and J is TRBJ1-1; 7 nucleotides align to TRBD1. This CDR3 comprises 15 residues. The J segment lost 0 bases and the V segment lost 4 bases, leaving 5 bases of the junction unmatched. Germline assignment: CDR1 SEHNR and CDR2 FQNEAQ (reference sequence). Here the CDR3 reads CASSSGDSLNTEAFF. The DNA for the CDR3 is TGTGCCAGCAGCTCGGGGGACAGCCTGAACACTGAAGCTTTCTTT.

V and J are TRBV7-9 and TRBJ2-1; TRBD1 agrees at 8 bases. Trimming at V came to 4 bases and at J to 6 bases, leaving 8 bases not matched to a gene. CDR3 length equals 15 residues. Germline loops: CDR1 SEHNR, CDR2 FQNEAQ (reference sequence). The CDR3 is CASSSVDRAINEQFF. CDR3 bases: TGTGCCAGCAGCTCTGTGGACAGGGCTATCAATGAGCAGTTCTTC.

The DNA for the CDR3 is TGTGCCAGCAGTAAATATCTTCTGGGACAGGGAGTTTACGGCAATCAGCCCCAGCATTTT. Translated, it gives CASSKYLLGQGVYGNQPQHF. The V call is TRBV28, the J call TRBJ1-5, with 9 bases matching TRBD1. V trimming: 5 bases; J trimming: 2 bases; junction bases outside the gene matches: 19. CDR3 length: 20 amino acids. Germline V gene sequence: CDR1 MDHEN, CDR2 SYDVKM.

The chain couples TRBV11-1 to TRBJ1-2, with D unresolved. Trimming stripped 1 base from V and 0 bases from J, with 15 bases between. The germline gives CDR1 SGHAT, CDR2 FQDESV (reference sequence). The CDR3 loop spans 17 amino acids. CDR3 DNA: TGTGCCAGCAGCTTAGGACTTTCGACGATAGCTAACTATGGCTACACCTTC. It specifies CASSLGLSTIANYGYTF.

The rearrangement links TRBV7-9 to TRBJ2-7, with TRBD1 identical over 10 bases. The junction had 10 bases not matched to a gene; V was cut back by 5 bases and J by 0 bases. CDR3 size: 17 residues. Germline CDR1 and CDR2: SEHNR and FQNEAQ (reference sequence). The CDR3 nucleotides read TGTGCCAGCAGCCCTGGGACAGGGGTTGTGGGCTCCTACGAGCAGTACTTC. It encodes CASSPGTGVVGSYEQYF.

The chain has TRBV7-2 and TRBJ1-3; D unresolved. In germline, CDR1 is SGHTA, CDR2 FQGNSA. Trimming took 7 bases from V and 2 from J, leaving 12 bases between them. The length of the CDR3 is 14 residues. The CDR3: CASNVGEPGNTIYF. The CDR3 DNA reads TGTGCCAGCAATGTCGGTGAGCCTGGAAACACCATATATTTT. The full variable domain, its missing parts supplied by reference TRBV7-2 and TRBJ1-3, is GAGVSQSPSNKVTEKGKDVELRCDPISGHTALYWYRQSLGQGLEFLIYFQGNSAPDKSGLPSDRFSAERTGGSVSTLTIQRTQQEDSAVYLCASNVGEPGNTIYFGEGSWLTVV.

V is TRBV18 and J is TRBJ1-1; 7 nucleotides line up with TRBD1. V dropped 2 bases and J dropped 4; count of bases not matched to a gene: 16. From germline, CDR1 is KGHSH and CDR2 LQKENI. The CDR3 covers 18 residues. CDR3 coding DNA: TGTGCCAGCTCACCATCGTACGGGACAGTTGGATCGGGCACTGAAGCTTTCTTT. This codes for CASSPSYGTVGSGTEAFF.

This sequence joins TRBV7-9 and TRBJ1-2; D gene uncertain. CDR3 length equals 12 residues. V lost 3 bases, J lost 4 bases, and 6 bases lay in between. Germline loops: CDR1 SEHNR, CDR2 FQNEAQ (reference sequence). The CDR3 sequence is CASSFDGYGYTF. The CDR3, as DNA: TGTGCCAGCAGCTTCGACGGCTATGGCTACACCTTC.

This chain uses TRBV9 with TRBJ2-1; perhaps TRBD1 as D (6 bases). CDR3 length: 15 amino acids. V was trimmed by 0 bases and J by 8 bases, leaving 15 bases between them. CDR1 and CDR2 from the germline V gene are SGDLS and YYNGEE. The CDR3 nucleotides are TGTGCCAGCAGCGTAGCGGGAACAGGGTTTGATGAGCAGTTCTTC. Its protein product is CASSVAGTGFDEQFF.

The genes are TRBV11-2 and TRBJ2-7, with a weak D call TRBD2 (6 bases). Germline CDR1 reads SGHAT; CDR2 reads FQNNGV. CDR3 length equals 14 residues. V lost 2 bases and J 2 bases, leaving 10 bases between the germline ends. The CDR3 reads CASSLTGGAYEQYV. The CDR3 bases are TGTGCCAGCAGCTTAACCGGGGGAGCCTACGAGCAGTACGTC.

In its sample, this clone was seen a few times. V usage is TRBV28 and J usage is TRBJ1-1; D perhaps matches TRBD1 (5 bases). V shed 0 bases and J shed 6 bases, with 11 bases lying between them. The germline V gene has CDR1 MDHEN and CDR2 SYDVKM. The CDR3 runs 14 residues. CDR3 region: CASSLWVRRAEAFF. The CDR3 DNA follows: TGTGCCAGCAGTTTATGGGTGCGCAGGGCTGAAGCTTTCTTT.

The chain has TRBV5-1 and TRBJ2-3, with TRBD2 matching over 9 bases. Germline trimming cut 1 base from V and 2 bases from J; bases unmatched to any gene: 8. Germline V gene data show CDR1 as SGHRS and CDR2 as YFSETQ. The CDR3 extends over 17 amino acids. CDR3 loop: CASSLSPGLALTDTQYF. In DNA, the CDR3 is TGCGCCAGCAGCTTGTCCCCGGGACTAGCCCTCACAGATACGCAGTATTTT.

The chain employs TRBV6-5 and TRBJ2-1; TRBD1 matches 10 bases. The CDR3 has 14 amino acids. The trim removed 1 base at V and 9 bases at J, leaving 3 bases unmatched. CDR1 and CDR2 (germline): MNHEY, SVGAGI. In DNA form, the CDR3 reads TGTGCCAGCAGTTACTGGGACAGGGGTAGTGAGCAGTTCTTC. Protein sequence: CASSYWDRGSEQFF.

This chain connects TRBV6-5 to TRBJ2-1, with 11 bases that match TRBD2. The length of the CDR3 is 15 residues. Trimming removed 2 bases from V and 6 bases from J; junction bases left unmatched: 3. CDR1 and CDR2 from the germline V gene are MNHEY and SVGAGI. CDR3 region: CASSYGTSGFNEQFF. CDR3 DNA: TGTGCCAGCAGTTACGGGACTAGCGGATTCAATGAGCAGTTCTTC.

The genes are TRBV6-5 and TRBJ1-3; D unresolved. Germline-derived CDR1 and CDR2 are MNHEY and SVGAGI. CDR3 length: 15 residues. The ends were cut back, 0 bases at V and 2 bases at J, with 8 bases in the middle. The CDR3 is CASSYSTGAGNTIYF. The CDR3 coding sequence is TGTGCCAGCAGTTACTCGACCGGGGCTGGAAACACCATATATTTT.

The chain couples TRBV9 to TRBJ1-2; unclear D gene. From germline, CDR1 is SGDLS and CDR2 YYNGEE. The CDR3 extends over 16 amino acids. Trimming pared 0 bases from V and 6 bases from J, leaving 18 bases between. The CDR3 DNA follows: TGTGCCAGCAGCGTAGGGGAGGGAGCCCTCGTGGATGGCTACACCTTC. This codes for CASSVGEGALVDGYTF.

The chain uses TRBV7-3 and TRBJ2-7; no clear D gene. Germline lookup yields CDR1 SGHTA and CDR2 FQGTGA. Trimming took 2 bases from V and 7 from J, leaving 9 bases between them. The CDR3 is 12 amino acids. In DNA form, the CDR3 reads TGTGCCAGCAGCTTAGGTTTGGCGGAGCAGTACTTC. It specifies CASSLGLAEQYF.

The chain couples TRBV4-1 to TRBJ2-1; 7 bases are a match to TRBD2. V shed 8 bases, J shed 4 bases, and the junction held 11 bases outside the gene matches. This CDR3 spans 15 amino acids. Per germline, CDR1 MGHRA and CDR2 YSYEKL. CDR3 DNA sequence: TGCGCCAGCTCACAGGCTAGCGGAGTTTACAATGAGCAGTTCTTC. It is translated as CASSQASGVYNEQFF.

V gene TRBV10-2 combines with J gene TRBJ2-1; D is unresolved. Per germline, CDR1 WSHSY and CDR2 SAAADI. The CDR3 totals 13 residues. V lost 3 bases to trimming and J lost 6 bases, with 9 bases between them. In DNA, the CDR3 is TGCGCCAGCAGTGACGCCTTGGGCAATGAGCAGTTCTTC. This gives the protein CASSDALGNEQFF.

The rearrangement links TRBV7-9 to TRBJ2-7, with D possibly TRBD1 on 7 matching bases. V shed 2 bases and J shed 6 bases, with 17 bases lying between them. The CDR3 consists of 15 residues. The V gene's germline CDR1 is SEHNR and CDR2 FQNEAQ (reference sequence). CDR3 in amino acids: CASSLRQGGPFEQYF. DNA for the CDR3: TGTGCCAGCAGCTTAAGGCAGGGGGGCCCCTTCGAGCAGTACTTC. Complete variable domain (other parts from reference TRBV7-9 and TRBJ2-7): DTGVSQNPRHKITKRGQNVTFRCDPISEHNRLYWYRQTLGQGPEFLTYFQNEAQLEKSRLLSDRFSAERPKGSFSTLEIQRTEQGDSAMYLCASSLRQGGPFEQYFGPGTRLTVT.

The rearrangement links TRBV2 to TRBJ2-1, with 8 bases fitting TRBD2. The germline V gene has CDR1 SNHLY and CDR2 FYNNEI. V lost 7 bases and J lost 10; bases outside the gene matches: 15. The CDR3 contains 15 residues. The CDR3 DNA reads TGTGCCAGCAAGGAGCCGGGGGGGCCGGTCAGCGAGCAGTTCTTC. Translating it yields CASKEPGGPVSEQFF.

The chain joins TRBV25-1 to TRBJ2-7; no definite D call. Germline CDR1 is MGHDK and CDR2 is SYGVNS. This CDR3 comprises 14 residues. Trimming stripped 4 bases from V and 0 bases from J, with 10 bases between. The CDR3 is CASSGYASSYEQYF. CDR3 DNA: TGTGCCAGCAGTGGATACGCGTCCTCCTACGAGCAGTACTTC.